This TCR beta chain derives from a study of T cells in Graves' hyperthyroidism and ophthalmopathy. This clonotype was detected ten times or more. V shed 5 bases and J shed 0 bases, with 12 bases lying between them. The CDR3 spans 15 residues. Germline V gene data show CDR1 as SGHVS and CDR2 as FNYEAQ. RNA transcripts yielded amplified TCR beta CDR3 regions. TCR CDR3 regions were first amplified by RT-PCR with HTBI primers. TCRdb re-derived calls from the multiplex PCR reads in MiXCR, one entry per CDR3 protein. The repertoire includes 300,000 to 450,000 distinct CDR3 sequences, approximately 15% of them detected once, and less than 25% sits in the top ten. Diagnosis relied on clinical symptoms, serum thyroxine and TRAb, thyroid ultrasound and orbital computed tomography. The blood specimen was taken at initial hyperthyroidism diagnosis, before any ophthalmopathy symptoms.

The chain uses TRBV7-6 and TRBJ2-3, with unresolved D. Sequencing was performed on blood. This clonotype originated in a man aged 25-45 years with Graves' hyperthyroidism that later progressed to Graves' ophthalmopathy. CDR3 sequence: CASSAREPSTDTQYF. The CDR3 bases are TGTGCCAGCAGCGCCCGAGAACCTAGCACAGATACGCAGTATTTT.